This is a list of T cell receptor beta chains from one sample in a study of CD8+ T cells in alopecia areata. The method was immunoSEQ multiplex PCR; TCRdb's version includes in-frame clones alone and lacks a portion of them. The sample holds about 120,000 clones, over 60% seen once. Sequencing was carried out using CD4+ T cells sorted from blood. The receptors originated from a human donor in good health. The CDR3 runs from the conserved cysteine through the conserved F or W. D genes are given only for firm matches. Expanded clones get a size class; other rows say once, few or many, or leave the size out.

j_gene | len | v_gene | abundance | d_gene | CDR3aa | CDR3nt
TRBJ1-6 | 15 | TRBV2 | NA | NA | CASSGGQGLFSPLHF | TGTGCCAGCAGTGGGGGCCAGGGCTTGTTTTCACCCCTCCACTTT
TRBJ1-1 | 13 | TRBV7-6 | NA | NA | CASSLDLNTEAFF | TGTGCCAGCAGCTTAGATCTCAACACTGAAGCTTTCTTT
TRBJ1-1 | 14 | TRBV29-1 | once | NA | CSVERQGGGTEAFF | TGCAGCGTTGAGCGGCAGGGAGGTGGCACTGAAGCTTTCTTT
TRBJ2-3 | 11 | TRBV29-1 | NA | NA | CSVLTTWTQYF | TGCAGCGTCCTGACGACTTGGACGCAGTATTTT
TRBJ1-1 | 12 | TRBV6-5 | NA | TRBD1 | CASSSPTGWAFF | TGTGCCAGCAGTTCCCCGACAGGGTGGGCTTTCTTT
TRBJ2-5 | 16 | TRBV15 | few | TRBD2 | CATSSSGALVGETQYF | TGTGCCACCAGCAGTAGCGGGGCTCTCGTCGGCGAGACCCAGTACTTC
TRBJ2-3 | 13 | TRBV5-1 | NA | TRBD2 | CASSWRARGAQYF | TGCGCCAGCAGCTGGAGGGCGCGGGGGGCGCAGTATTTT
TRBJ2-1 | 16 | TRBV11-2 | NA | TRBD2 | CASSFDSGGPYNEQFF | TGTGCCAGCAGCTTTGATAGCGGGGGTCCCTACAATGAGCAGTTCTTC
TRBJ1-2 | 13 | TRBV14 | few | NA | CASSQKGQYGYTF | TGTGCCAGCAGCCAAAAGGGGCAGTATGGCTACACCTTC
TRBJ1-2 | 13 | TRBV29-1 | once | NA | CSGHSGVLYGYTF | TGCAGCGGGCACAGCGGAGTCCTCTATGGCTACACCTTC
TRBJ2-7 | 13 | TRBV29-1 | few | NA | CSVAPAGTSEQYF | TGCAGCGTTGCCCCCGCAGGGACCTCAGAGCAGTACTTC
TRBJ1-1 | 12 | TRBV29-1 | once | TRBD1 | CSVQGAFIEAFF | TGCAGCGTACAGGGGGCTTTCATTGAAGCTTTCTTT
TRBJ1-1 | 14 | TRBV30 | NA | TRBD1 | CAWSVGTGNTEAFF | TGTGCCTGGAGTGTAGGGACAGGGAACACTGAAGCTTTCTTT
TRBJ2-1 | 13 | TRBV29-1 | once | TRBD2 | CSVKGLAYNEQFF | TGCAGCGTAAAGGGACTAGCGTACAATGAGCAGTTCTTC
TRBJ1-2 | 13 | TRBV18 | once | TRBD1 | CASSTGQGDGYTF | TGTGCCAGCTCAACCGGACAGGGGGATGGCTACACCTTC
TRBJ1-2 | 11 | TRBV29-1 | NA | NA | CSSIWTDGYTF | TGCAGCTCAATTTGGACAGATGGCTACACCTTC
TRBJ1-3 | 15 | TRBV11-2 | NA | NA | CASSLSGVAGNTIYF | TGTGCCAGCAGCTTATCGGGGGTGGCGGGAAACACCATATATTTT
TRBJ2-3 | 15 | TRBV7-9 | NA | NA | CASSLAGSSTDTQYF | TGTGCCAGCAGCTTAGCGGGGTCTAGCACAGATACGCAGTATTTT
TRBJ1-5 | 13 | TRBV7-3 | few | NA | CASSPDSNQPQHF | TGTGCCAGCAGCCCCGACAGCAATCAGCCCCAGCATTTT
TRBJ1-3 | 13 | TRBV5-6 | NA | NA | CASSTGLGNTIYF | TGTGCCAGCAGTACCGGACTGGGAAACACCATATATTTT
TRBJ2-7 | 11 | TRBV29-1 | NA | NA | CSVWTANEQYF | TGCAGCGTCTGGACAGCCAACGAGCAGTACTTC
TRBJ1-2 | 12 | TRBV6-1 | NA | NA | CASSEKDYGYTF | TGTGCCAGCAGTGAAAAAGACTATGGCTACACCTTC
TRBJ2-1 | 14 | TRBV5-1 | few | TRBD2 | CASSLTSGLNEQFF | TGCGCCAGCAGCTTGACTAGCGGCCTCAATGAGCAGTTCTTC
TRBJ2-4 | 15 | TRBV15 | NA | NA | CATSRGGTRKNIQYF | TGTGCCACCAGCAGAGGAGGTACAAGGAAAAACATTCAGTACTTC
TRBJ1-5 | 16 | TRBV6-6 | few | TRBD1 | CAKGVGDREFNQPQHF | TGTGCAAAGGGTGTAGGGGACAGGGAATTTAATCAGCCCCAGCATTTT
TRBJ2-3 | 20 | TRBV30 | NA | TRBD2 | CAWSVRYTPGLAGGTDTQYF | TGTGCCTGGAGTGTACGGTATACTCCGGGACTAGCGGGGGGCACAGATACGCAGTATTTT
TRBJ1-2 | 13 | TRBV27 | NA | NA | CASWAGAGGGYTF | TGTGCCAGCTGGGCAGGGGCGGGGGGTGGCTACACCTTC
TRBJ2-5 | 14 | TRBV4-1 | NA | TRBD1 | CASSQQGAGETQYF | TGCGCCAGCAGCCAACAGGGGGCAGGAGAGACCCAGTACTTC
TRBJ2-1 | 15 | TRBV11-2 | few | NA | CASSSRGGSYNEQFF | TGTGCCAGCAGTAGCCGGGGCGGCTCCTACAATGAGCAGTTCTTC
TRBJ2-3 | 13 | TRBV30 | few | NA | CAWSSGTPDTQYF | TGTGCCTGGAGTTCGGGGACACCAGATACGCAGTATTTT
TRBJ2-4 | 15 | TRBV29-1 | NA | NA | CSVGGDGKAKNIQYF | TGCAGCGTTGGAGGGGACGGTAAAGCCAAAAACATTCAGTACTTC
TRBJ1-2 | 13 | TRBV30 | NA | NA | CAWSVTQYYGYTF | TGTGCCTGGAGTGTAACCCAGTACTATGGCTACACCTTC